This record looks at one T cell receptor (beta chain) sequence and its context. Its matching antigen is unknown. The sample originates from a study of CD8 T cells in ankylosing spondylitis. CDR3 length: 17 residues. Per the germline V gene, CDR1 is LGHNA and CDR2 is YSLEER. Trimming stripped 0 bases from V and 0 bases from J, with 12 bases between. TCRdb analysed the 5' RACE reads with MiXCR anew, one entry per CDR3 protein. The data hold 25,000 to 30,000 distinct CDR3 sequences, with over 6.5% observed a single time. Study-wide findings and caveats: Matched synovial fluid from ankylosing spondylitis patients was reported to be enriched for disease-linked clones.

The TCR originated in a male donor with ankylosing spondylitis or in good health (not recorded which). Sequenced material: blood. The chain employs TRBV4-3 and TRBJ2-4; no reliable D call. CDR3 in amino acids: CASSQDLGTAAKNIQYF. In nucleotides, the CDR3 is TGCGCCAGCAGCCAAGATTTAGGTACTGCAGCCAAAAACATTCAGTACTTC.